Shown below are 24 T cell receptor beta chains from a single sample sequenced in a study of T cell responses to AZD1222 COVID-19 vaccine. The repertoire was sequenced with immunoSEQ multiplex PCR; TCRdb's copy has only in-frame clones and lacks some. The sample carries 100,000 to 150,000 clones, roughly 89% recorded once. Here the sequenced sample was peripheral blood, taken on day 0 of AZD1222 vaccination. The origin of the receptors is an adult in good health.

This sequence joins TRBV9 and TRBJ1-2; 8 bases align to TRBD1. From germline, CDR1 is SGDLS and CDR2 YYNGEE. The CDR3 sequence is 14 residues long. The trim removed 3 bases at V and 3 bases at J, leaving 4 bases unmatched. The DNA for the CDR3 is TGTGCCAGCAGCGGAGACAGGGGTGACTATGGCTACACCTTC. Amino acid sequence: CASSGDRGDYGYTF. The full variable domain, completed using reference TRBV9 and TRBJ1-2, is DSGVTQTPKHLITATGQRVTLRCSPRSGDLSVYWYQQSLDQGLQFLIQYYNGEERAKGNILERFSAQQFPDLHSELNLSSLELGDSALYFCASSGDRGDYGYTFGSGTRLTVV.

The chain uses TRBV3-1 (or the pseudogene TRBV3-2) and TRBJ1-6, with TRBD1 identical over 7 bases. J was trimmed by 9 bases and V by 3 bases; bases with no gene match: 8. The germline V gene encodes CDR1 LGHDT and CDR2 YNNKEL (reference sequence). This CDR3 region has 15 residues. CDR3 in amino acids: CASSQIGTESSPLHF. The CDR3 bases are TGTGCCAGCAGCCAGATCGGGACAGAGAGTTCACCCCTCCACTTT.

The gene calls are TRBV14 and TRBJ2-1; 8 nucleotides match TRBD2. CDR1 and CDR2 from the germline V gene are SGHDN and FVKESK. CDR3 size: 15 residues. V trimming: 1 base; J trimming: 7 bases; junction bases outside the gene matches: 6. The CDR3 nucleotides are TGTGCCAGCAGCCAAGTTGCGGGGGGCCTGAATGAGCAGTTCTTC. The encoded protein is CASSQVAGGLNEQFF.

This clone has a single count. The chain uses TRBV5-6 and TRBJ2-5, with 10 bases aligning to TRBD2. The CDR3 has 16 residues. Per the germline V gene, CDR1 is SGHDT and CDR2 is YYEEEE. Trimming at V came to 0 bases and at J to 2 bases, leaving 4 bases not matched to a gene. The CDR3 DNA is TGTGCCAGCAGCTTGGGTAGCGGGGGGTATCAAGAGACCCAGTACTTC. Encoded protein: CASSLGSGGYQETQYF.

CDR3: CASSLAPGLSQPQHF. CDR3 nucleotides: TGCGCCAGCAGCTTGGCCCCGGGTTTGAGTCAGCCCCAGCATTTT. The chain combines TRBV5-1 with TRBJ1-5; no definite D call. Germline V lookup: CDR1 SGHRS, CDR2 YFSETQ. The CDR3 has 15 amino acids. Trimming took 0 bases from V and 6 from J, leaving 13 bases between them. The whole variable domain, remainder taken from reference TRBV5-1 and TRBJ1-5, is KAGVTQTPRYLIKTRGQQVTLSCSPISGHRSVSWYQQTPGQGLQFLFEYFSETQRNKGNFPGRFSGRQFSNSRSEMNVSTLELGDSALYLCASSLAPGLSQPQHFGDGTRLSIL.

This sequence joins TRBV7-2 and TRBJ2-2; 9 nucleotides line up with TRBD1. Trimming removed 8 bases from V and 4 bases from J; junction bases left unmatched: 5. The CDR3 has 14 amino acids. Germline CDR1 and CDR2: SGHTA and FQGNSA. The CDR3 nucleotides are TGTGCCAGCTCAGGGACAGGGAGCACCGGGGAGCTGTTTTTT. Its translation: CASSGTGSTGELFF.

The V call is TRBV6-4, the J call TRBJ1-1; D gene ambiguous. The CDR3 runs to 14 residues. The germline CDR1 and CDR2 sequences are MRHNA and SNTAGT. With 0 bases removed from V and 5 bases from J, the gap between germline ends came to 10 bases. CDR3 DNA sequence: TGTGCCAGCAGTGACTCAGGGTGGACGACTGAAGCTTTCTTT. It specifies CASSDSGWTTEAFF.

The chain uses TRBV25-1 and TRBJ1-2; D unresolved. The CDR3 consists of 12 residues. Trimming shortened V by 1 base and J by 5 bases, and 5 bases separated the two germline ends. Germline V gene data show CDR1 as MGHDK and CDR2 as SYGVNS. CDR3 residues: CASSESVYGYTF. CDR3 nucleotide sequence: TGTGCCAGCAGTGAATCGGTATATGGCTACACCTTC.

This sequence joins TRBV3-1 (or the pseudogene TRBV3-2) and TRBJ2-3; 11 bases line up with TRBD2. This CDR3 contains 16 residues. With V trimmed by 4 bases and J by 8 bases, 11 bases remained unmatched. Germline values: CDR1 LGHDT, CDR2 YNNKEL (reference sequence). The CDR3 DNA reads TGTGCCAGCAGCCCGGGGCTAGCGGGGGGCCGGGGTACGCAGTATTTT. Amino acid sequence: CASSPGLAGGRGTQYF.

In this sample, this clone turned up a few times. The rearrangement joins TRBV2 to TRBJ2-1; D is undetermined. The CDR3 is 12 residues long. The V gene's germline CDR1 is SNHLY and CDR2 FYNNEI. Trimming left V 2 bases short and J 8 bases short, with 7 bases between. Here the CDR3 reads CASSEYRDEQFF. The CDR3 nucleotides read TGTGCCAGCAGTGAATATCGGGATGAGCAGTTCTTC.

This chain uses TRBV4-3 with TRBJ1-2; the D gene is possibly TRBD1 (6 bases). The CDR3 is 14 amino acids. V was shortened by 4 bases and J by 4 bases, with 13 bases between the two germline ends. The V gene's germline CDR1 is LGHNA and CDR2 YSLEER. CDR3 in DNA: TGCGCCAGCAGCCCGTGGACAGCCCCCTATGGCTACACCTTC. Its translation is CASSPWTAPYGYTF.

The V and J genes are TRBV7-9 and TRBJ1-1, with 7 bases lining up with TRBD1. In germline, CDR1 is SEHNR, CDR2 FQNEAQ (reference sequence). This CDR3 is 17 amino acids long. V shed 5 bases, J shed 4 bases, and the junction held 16 bases outside the gene matches. The CDR3 DNA reads TGTGCCAGCAGCCTAAGACAGGGTGGAGGTCGAGGCACTGAAGCTTTCTTT. Its translation: CASSLRQGGGRGTEAFF. Complete variable domain (other parts from reference TRBV7-9 and TRBJ1-1): DTGVSQNPRHKITKRGQNVTFRCDPISEHNRLYWYRQTLGQGPEFLTYFQNEAQLEKSRLLSDRFSAERPKGSFSTLEIQRTEQGDSAMYLCASSLRQGGGRGTEAFFGQGTRLTVV.

This clone was recorded only once. The rearrangement links TRBV30 to TRBJ1-6; D may be TRBD1 (5 bases). Trimming pared 4 bases from V and 1 base from J, leaving 11 bases between. The V gene's germline CDR1 is GTSNPN and CDR2 SVGIG (reference sequence). This CDR3 comprises 15 residues. The CDR3 here is CAWKGRGSYNSPLHF. For the CDR3, the DNA is TGTGCCTGGAAGGGGAGGGGTTCCTATAATTCACCCCTCCACTTT.

The CDR3 region has the DNA TGTGCCAGCAGCCCCCCGGGCACGCAGTATTTT. Its translation is CASSPPGTQYF. The chain is built from TRBV5-5 and TRBJ2-3; D remains unclear. V was shortened by 4 bases and J by 9 bases, with 9 bases between the two germline ends. Germline V lookup: CDR1 SGHKS, CDR2 YYEKEE (reference sequence). The CDR3 extends over 11 amino acids. Full variable domain (rest looked up from reference TRBV5-5 and TRBJ2-3): DAGVTQSPTHLIKTRGQQVTLRCSPISGHKSVSWYQQVLGQGPQFIFQYYEKEERGRGNFPDRFSARQFPNYSSELNVNALLLGDSALYLCASSPPGTQYFGPGTRLTVL.

This clone was seen only once. V gene TRBV5-4 combines with J gene TRBJ1-2; 9 bases are a match to TRBD1. Germline trimming cut 2 bases from V and 4 bases from J; bases unmatched to any gene: 12. The CDR3 has 17 residues. CDR1 is SGHNT and CDR2 is YYREEE in the germline V gene (reference sequence). In nucleotides, the CDR3 is TGTGCCAGCAGCTTTCCGGGACAGGGTATAATGGGCTATGGCTACACCTTC. Its translation is CASSFPGQGIMGYGYTF.

In this sample, this clone turned up a few times. The chain recombines TRBV2 with TRBJ1-5; D is unresolved. V was shortened by 6 bases and J by 3 bases, with 6 bases between the two germline ends. The CDR3 loop spans 12 amino acids. Germline assignment: CDR1 SNHLY and CDR2 FYNNEI. CDR3 amino acids: CASSYTNQPQHF. CDR3 in DNA: TGTGCCAGCAGCTATACCAATCAGCCCCAGCATTTT.

This chain connects TRBV19 to TRBJ1-4; no definite D call. CDR1 and CDR2 from the germline V gene are LNHDA and SQIVND (reference sequence). CDR3 length: 13 residues. V was shortened by 4 bases and J by 8 bases, with 11 bases between the two germline ends. CDR3 in amino acids: CASSSRAGEKLFF. In DNA form, the CDR3 reads TGTGCCAGTAGTAGCCGGGCTGGCGAAAAACTGTTTTTT.

This chain joins TRBV9 and TRBJ1-2; D not resolved. Germline CDR1 is SGDLS and CDR2 is YYNGEE. V lost 6 bases to trimming and J lost 8 bases, with 17 bases between them. The CDR3 has 13 amino acids. The CDR3 nucleotides read TGTGCCAGCACCAAGGCCAGTTCTAGCGGCTACACCTTC. Its protein is CASTKASSSGYTF.

The rearrangement links TRBV5-1 to TRBJ1-1, with TRBD1 as a possible D gene (5 bases). CDR1 and CDR2 (germline): SGHRS, YFSETQ. The CDR3 contains 16 residues. The V end was cut by 2 bases, the J end by 0 bases, with 14 bases between. The CDR3 sequence: CASSFLTGRMNTEAFF. CDR3 sequence (DNA): TGCGCCAGCAGCTTCTTGACGGGGCGGATGAACACTGAAGCTTTCTTT. Full variable domain (outside the CDR3, taken from reference TRBV5-1 and TRBJ1-1): KAGVTQTPRYLIKTRGQQVTLSCSPISGHRSVSWYQQTPGQGLQFLFEYFSETQRNKGNFPGRFSGRQFSNSRSEMNVSTLELGDSALYLCASSFLTGRMNTEAFFGQGTRLTVV.

This chain uses TRBV10-3 with TRBJ1-2, with a possible D match to TRBD1 (5 bases). Germline V gene lookup returns CDR1 ENHRY and CDR2 SYGVKD. V dropped 10 bases and J dropped 10 bases, with 25 bases sitting between them. This CDR3 contains 14 residues. The CDR3 DNA sequence: TGTGCCAGCGCCGCAGAGGAGGGGAGGAAGGACTACACCTTC. As protein: CASAAEEGRKDYTF.

This sequence joins TRBV12-3 or TRBV12-4 and TRBJ1-1; D is possibly TRBD1 (5 bases). CDR3 length: 13 residues. The V and J ends lost 3 bases and 4 bases respectively, with 9 bases between them. The CDR3, as DNA: TGTGCCAGCAGTTTTGCAGGGTTCACTGAAGCTTTCTTT. The encoded protein is CASSFAGFTEAFF.

The rearrangement joins TRBV2 to TRBJ1-2, with unresolved D. V lost 4 bases to trimming and J lost 0 bases, with 12 bases between them. CDR3 length: 15 amino acids. CDR1 SNHLY and CDR2 FYNNEI come from the germline V gene. Here the CDR3 DNA reads TGTGCCAGCAGTGTGGTTAGGGCCACTAACTATGGCTACACCTTC. This encodes CASSVVRATNYGYTF.

The chain employs TRBV7-2 and TRBJ2-3; D uncertain. Per the germline V gene, CDR1 is SGHTA and CDR2 is FQGNSA. The CDR3 totals 12 residues. The ends were cut back, 5 bases at V and 2 bases at J, with 5 bases in the middle. The CDR3 DNA follows: TGTGCCAGCAGCGGGGACACAGATACGCAGTATTTT. This translates into CASSGDTDTQYF. The entire variable domain, with the rest obtained from reference TRBV7-2 and TRBJ2-3, is as follows: GAGVSQSPSNKVTEKGKDVELRCDPISGHTALYWYRQSLGQGLEFLIYFQGNSAPDKSGLPSDRFSAERTGGSVSTLTIQRTQQEDSAVYLCASSGDTDTQYFGPGTRLTVL.

This clone was found once. The J gene is TRBJ1-2, the V gene TRBV5-1; the D gene is possibly TRBD1 (6 bases). Germline V lookup: CDR1 SGHRS, CDR2 YFSETQ. V lost 5 bases to trimming and J lost 6 bases, with 20 bases between them. The CDR3 length is 15 residues. The chain's CDR3 is CASRSGGRTRDGYTF. CDR3 in DNA: TGCGCCAGCAGATCCGGGGGGCGGACCCGAGATGGCTACACCTTC.